The 31 T cell receptor beta chains reported below all come from one sample, sequenced in a study of cytomegalovirus exposure and HLA in healthy donors (dated by TCRdb to the late 2010s). Libraries were constructed by the immunoSEQ multiplex PCR assay. For the multiplex PCR, a mixture combining 60 forward primers for TCR Vbeta segments and 13 reverse primers for TCR Jbeta segments was used. TCRdb holds this immuneACCESS table with in-frame rearrangements only. Some clones are missing; in checked studies, unresolved V genes explain under half, and the rest has no known cause. Counted in this sample were some 170,000 clones; more than 80% of them appeared once. Less than 15% of the sample rests with the top ten. Source material: PBMCs. These receptors originate from a woman between 45 and 60 years old in good health and CMV-seronegative.

This chain joins TRBV19 and TRBJ2-7; TRBD2 might be the D (7 bases). The V end was cut by 4 bases, the J end by 2 bases, with 15 bases between. This CDR3 has 15 residues. Germline V gene sequence: CDR1 LNHDA, CDR2 SQIVND (reference sequence). The chain's CDR3 is CASSSGGAYPYEQYF. The CDR3, as DNA: TGTGCCAGTAGTAGCGGGGGCGCTTACCCCTACGAGCAGTACTTC.

This clone was seen only a few times. Other DNA sequences of this sample code for an identical CDR3. The V and J genes are TRBV7-9 and TRBJ2-2, with TRBD2 matching over 11 bases. Looked up from germline, CDR1 is SEHNR and CDR2 is FQNEAQ (reference sequence). The CDR3 is made up of 15 amino acids. Germline trimming cut 6 bases from V and 3 bases from J; bases unmatched to any gene: 3. This CDR3 reads CASSPTSGDTGELFF. The CDR3 region has the DNA TGTGCCAGCAGTCCGACTAGCGGGGACACCGGGGAGCTGTTTTTT.

The CDR3 loop is CASSQETGYGNEKLFF. The CDR3 DNA reads as TGCGCCAGCAGTCAGGAGACAGGGTACGGGAATGAAAAACTGTTTTTT. The J gene is TRBJ1-4, the V gene TRBV4-1; 7 bases align to TRBD1. The V gene's germline CDR1 is MGHRA and CDR2 YSYEKL. J lost 5 bases, V lost 6 bases, and 12 bases had no gene match. The CDR3 is 16 amino acids.

The chain uses TRBV10-2 and TRBJ2-7, with D possibly being TRBD2 (5 bases). Trimming took 10 bases from V and 4 from J, leaving 23 bases between them. CDR1 and CDR2 from the germline V gene are WSHSY and SAAADI. This CDR3 has 15 amino acids. The CDR3 reads CATTPAPSGVYEQYF. CDR3 nucleotides: TGCGCCACCACACCGGCCCCCAGCGGAGTTTACGAGCAGTACTTC.

This rearrangement joins TRBV7-8 to TRBJ2-2; D not resolved. V lost 1 base, J lost 0 bases, and 3 bases lay in between. This CDR3 region has 14 residues. Per germline, CDR1 SGHVS and CDR2 FQNEAQ. The CDR3 nucleotides read TGTGCCAGCAGCTTAGGAGCGAACACCGGGGAGCTGTTTTTT. Residues: CASSLGANTGELFF.

This sequence joins TRBV11-3 and TRBJ1-5; D unresolved. Germline loops: CDR1 SGHNT, CDR2 YENEEA. V lost 5 bases to trimming and J lost 5 bases, with 10 bases between them. This CDR3 has 13 amino acids. The DNA of the CDR3 is TGTGCCAGCAGCGCGGGGTCCTATCAGCCCCAGCATTTT. Translated: CASSAGSYQPQHF. Complete variable domain (other parts from reference TRBV11-3 and TRBJ1-5): EAGVVQSPRYKIIEKKQPVAFWCNPISGHNTLYWYLQNLGQGPELLIRYENEEAVDDSQLPKDRFSAERLKGVDSTLKIQPAELGDSAVYLCASSAGSYQPQHFGDGTRLSIL.

This chain links TRBV28 with TRBJ1-1, with 9 nucleotides matching TRBD1. Trimming removed 3 bases from V and 3 bases from J; junction bases left unmatched: 8. This CDR3 is 16 amino acids long. Germline CDR1 and CDR2: MDHEN and SYDVKM. The CDR3 loop is CASSFGTGSIDTEAFF. CDR3 coding DNA: TGTGCCAGCAGTTTTGGGACAGGGTCCATAGACACTGAAGCTTTCTTT.

This clone came up a few times. The chain is built from TRBV4-1 and TRBJ2-7, with a possible D match to TRBD1 (6 bases). Germline V gene lookup returns CDR1 MGHRA and CDR2 YSYEKL. This CDR3 comprises 14 residues. The V end lost 8 bases, the J end lost 0 bases, and 14 bases lay between the germline ends. This CDR3 reads CASSDRKSSYEQYF. CDR3 in DNA: TGCGCCAGCTCGGACAGAAAGAGCTCCTACGAGCAGTACTTC.

V and J are TRBV13 and TRBJ1-2, with TRBD1 matching over 8 bases. Losses at the gene ends were 3 bases for V and 1 base for J; bases not matched to a gene: 1. The length of the CDR3 is 14 residues. Germline CDR1 and CDR2: PRHDT and FYEKMQ (reference sequence). The CDR3: CASSFRGRNYGYTF. The DNA of the CDR3 is TGTGCCAGCAGCTTCAGGGGGCGTAACTATGGCTACACCTTC.

The V gene is TRBV27, the J gene TRBJ1-1; 8 bases match TRBD1. Unmatched junction bases numbered 3, after V lost 5 bases and J lost 1 base. Germline V gene lookup returns CDR1 MNHEY and CDR2 SMNVEV (reference sequence). The CDR3 extends over 14 amino acids. The CDR3 region is CASSLGQGNTEAFF. Here the CDR3 DNA reads TGTGCCAGCAGTCTCGGACAGGGGAACACTGAAGCTTTCTTT.

CDR3 nucleotide sequence: TGTGCCAGCAGTCGTACAGTAGGGGCAGAAGCTTTCTTT. Translating gives CASSRTVGAEAFF. This chain uses TRBV25-1 with TRBJ1-1, with a tentative D call TRBD1 (5 bases). The CDR3 is 13 amino acids. Germline V gene sequence: CDR1 MGHDK, CDR2 SYGVNS. The V end was cut by 5 bases, the J end by 8 bases, with 15 bases between.

The rearrangement links TRBV28 to TRBJ1-2, with 9 bases aligning to TRBD1. Germline-derived CDR1 and CDR2 are MDHEN and SYDVKM. The CDR3 loop spans 13 amino acids. Trimming took 2 bases from V and 8 from J; bases not matched to a gene: 3. The CDR3 nucleotides are TGTGCCAGCAGTTTAGGGACAGGGCAAGGCTACACCTTC. Its translation: CASSLGTGQGYTF.

The chain combines TRBV7-8 with TRBJ2-1, with TRBD1 matching 8 bases. From germline, CDR1 is SGHVS and CDR2 FQNEAQ. The CDR3 is made up of 15 amino acids. The trim removed 1 base at V and 2 bases at J, leaving 1 base unmatched. Written as DNA, the CDR3 is TGTGCCAGCAGCTTAGAGGGACAGGCCTACAATGAGCAGTTCTTC. Translated: CASSLEGQAYNEQFF.

This chain connects TRBV7-9 to TRBJ2-5; D not resolved. With 3 bases removed from V and 5 bases from J, the gap between germline ends came to 13 bases. Germline-derived CDR1 and CDR2 are SEHNR and FQNEAQ (reference sequence). The CDR3 length is 14 residues. This CDR3 is CASSLAMISETQYF. DNA of the CDR3: TGTGCCAGCAGCTTGGCCATGATTTCTGAGACCCAGTACTTC.

This chain joins TRBV5-1 and TRBJ2-2, with D unclear. Trimming shortened V by 1 base and J by 4 bases, and 23 bases separated the two germline ends. CDR1 is SGHRS and CDR2 is YFSETQ in the germline V gene. The CDR3 consists of 19 residues. The CDR3 loop reads CASSLSEFRGQSTTGELFF. In DNA, the CDR3 is TGCGCCAGCAGCTTGAGCGAATTCAGAGGTCAATCGACCACCGGGGAGCTGTTTTTT.

The chain joins TRBV10-3 to TRBJ2-5; TRBD2 matches 10 bases. The CDR3 loop spans 14 amino acids. The V and J ends lost 4 bases and 3 bases, in that order; junction bases with no gene match: 2. CDR1 and CDR2 (germline): ENHRY, SYGVKD. The CDR3 sequence: CAISALAGEETQYF. CDR3 coding DNA: TGTGCCATCAGTGCTCTAGCGGGGGAAGAGACCCAGTACTTC.

The CDR3 sequence is CASRRGQGATEAFF. The CDR3 coding sequence is TGTGCCAGTAGAAGGGGACAGGGAGCAACTGAAGCTTTCTTT. The rearrangement joins TRBV19 to TRBJ1-1; 9 bases are shared with TRBD1. V lost 6 bases and J lost 5; bases outside the gene matches: 7. Per the germline V gene, CDR1 is LNHDA and CDR2 is SQIVND (reference sequence). The CDR3 sequence is 14 residues long.

The rearrangement joins TRBV19 to TRBJ2-7; D ambiguous. Trimming took off 0 bases at V and 2 bases at J, with 11 bases between the two ends. CDR3 size: 15 residues. CDR1 and CDR2 (germline): LNHDA, SQIVND (reference sequence). CDR3 nucleotides: TGTGCCAGTAGTATAGATCTTTCTAGAACCTACGAGCAGTACTTC. Translating it yields CASSIDLSRTYEQYF. Drawing the rest from reference TRBV19 and TRBJ2-7, the complete variable domain is DGGITQSPKYLFRKEGQNVTLSCEQNLNHDAMYWYRQDPGQGLRLIYYSQIVNDFQKGDIAEGYSVSREKKESFPLTVTSAQKNPTAFYLCASSIDLSRTYEQYFGPGTRLTVT.

The J gene is TRBJ2-1, the V gene TRBV13, with 9 bases aligning to TRBD2. The CDR3 loop spans 17 amino acids. Trimming took 4 bases from V and 7 from J; bases not matched to a gene: 14. Germline CDR1 reads PRHDT; CDR2 reads FYEKMQ (reference sequence). This chain's CDR3 is CASSSASGAGGWNEQFF. The CDR3 region has the DNA TGTGCCAGCAGCTCCGCTAGCGGGGCGGGGGGGTGGAATGAGCAGTTCTTC.

V usage is TRBV11-2 and J usage is TRBJ2-2; 8 bases map to TRBD2. From germline, CDR1 is SGHAT and CDR2 FQNNGV. The length of the CDR3 is 15 residues. Losses at the gene ends were 5 bases for V and 4 bases for J; bases not matched to a gene: 6. The DNA of the CDR3 is TGTGCCAGCAGCCCGGGCCGGGGGGGCACCGGGGAGCTGTTTTTT. Translated: CASSPGRGGTGELFF.

This clone was observed a handful of times. The chain employs TRBV7-6 and TRBJ2-5; TRBD1 is a possible D gene (6 bases). Germline CDR1 is SGHVS and CDR2 is FNYEAQ. The CDR3 runs 14 residues. Deletions cut 3 bases from V and 9 bases from J, with 17 bases between. The CDR3 region is CASSFVQGSEAQYF. The CDR3 nucleotides are TGTGCCAGCAGCTTCGTACAGGGTAGCGAGGCCCAGTACTTC. The whole variable domain, remainder taken from reference TRBV7-6 and TRBJ2-5, is GAGVSQSPRYKVTKRGQDVALRCDPISGHVSLYWYRQALGQGPEFLTYFNYEAQQDKSGLPNDRFSAERPEGSISTLTIQRTEQRDSAMYRCASSFVQGSEAQYFGPGTRLLVL.

This clone was seen a single time. The rearrangement joins TRBV7-2 to TRBJ2-7, with 7 positions matching TRBD1. The junction had 11 bases not matched to a gene; V was cut back by 0 bases and J by 6 bases. Germline CDR1 is SGHTA and CDR2 is FQGNSA. The CDR3 is 16 amino acids. CDR3 DNA: TGTGCCAGCAGCTTAGCGCTGGGACAGAAGCTCTTCGAGCAGTACTTC. It codes for CASSLALGQKLFEQYF.

V and J are TRBV5-4 and TRBJ2-7; perhaps TRBD1 as D (5 bases). V lost 3 bases and J 0 bases, leaving 13 bases between the germline ends. Germline lookup yields CDR1 SGHNT and CDR2 YYREEE (reference sequence). CDR3 length equals 15 residues. The CDR3: CASSSDSDTSYEQYF. As DNA, the CDR3 is TGTGCCAGCAGCTCCGACAGCGATACCTCCTACGAGCAGTACTTC.

The chain's CDR3 is CASSPLTGNRNEQFF. CDR3 bases: TGTGCCAGCAGTCCACTGACAGGGAATCGAAATGAGCAGTTCTTC. The chain couples TRBV6-5 to TRBJ2-1, with TRBD1 matching 7 bases. CDR1 MNHEY and CDR2 SVGAGI come from the germline V gene. The V segment lost 5 bases and the J segment 7 bases; nucleotides outside the gene matches: 11. CDR3 length equals 15 residues.

This clone was observed a single time. The chain employs TRBV4-3 and TRBJ2-7, with 10 bases lining up with TRBD2. The ends lost 2 bases at V and 7 bases at J; junction bases unmatched: 5. Germline CDR1 reads LGHNA; CDR2 reads YSLEER. The length of the CDR3 is 14 residues. The CDR3 nucleotides read TGCGCCAGCAGCCAAAATAGCGGGGGGTGGGAGCAGTACTTC. It encodes CASSQNSGGWEQYF.

V is TRBV10-3 and J is TRBJ1-2; D uncertain. The CDR3 length is 13 residues. Germline-derived CDR1 and CDR2 are ENHRY and SYGVKD. The germline V and J ends were trimmed by 1 base and 5 bases, with 8 bases remaining between them. The CDR3 sequence is CAISELILYGYTF. Written as DNA, the CDR3 is TGTGCCATCAGTGAGTTAATTTTATATGGCTACACCTTC.

The chain has TRBV21-1 and TRBJ2-7; TRBD1 reflects the table's D call only, with no check against the DNA. TRBV21-1 represents a pseudogene. The CDR3 covers 16 residues. CDR3 in amino acids: CASSTTGGPSAYEQYF. The DNA for the CDR3 is TGTGCCAGCAGCACAACAGGGGGCCCCTCCGCCTACGAGCAGTACTTC.

The rearrangement uses TRBV5-1 and TRBJ1-6; no clear D. The CDR3 contains 16 residues. The germline V and J ends were trimmed by 2 bases and 0 bases, with 9 bases remaining between them. Germline CDR1 SGHRS, CDR2 YFSETQ. The CDR3 reads CASSFKESSYNSPLHF. In DNA, the CDR3 is TGCGCCAGCAGCTTCAAGGAGAGCTCCTATAATTCACCCCTCCACTTT.

The V call is TRBV19, the J call TRBJ1-2; 9 nucleotides align to TRBD1. J gave up 2 bases and V 2 bases, and 6 bases lay outside the gene matches. CDR3 length equals 16 residues. Germline loops: CDR1 LNHDA, CDR2 SQIVND (reference sequence). DNA of the CDR3: TGTGCCAGTAGTATAAGATGGACAGGGGCGAACTATGGCTACACCTTC. This gives the protein CASSIRWTGANYGYTF. Full variable domain (outside the CDR3, taken from reference TRBV19 and TRBJ1-2): DGGITQSPKYLFRKEGQNVTLSCEQNLNHDAMYWYRQDPGQGLRLIYYSQIVNDFQKGDIAEGYSVSREKKESFPLTVTSAQKNPTAFYLCASSIRWTGANYGYTFGSGTRLTVV.

The CDR3 DNA follows: TGTGCCAGCACCAGGACAGGGAATTCCTACGAGCAGTACTTC. It is translated as CASTRTGNSYEQYF. This chain links TRBV25-1 with TRBJ2-7, with 8 bases identical to TRBD1. This CDR3 contains 14 residues. Trimming removed 7 bases from V and 1 base from J; junction bases left unmatched: 6. CDR1 and CDR2 (germline): MGHDK, SYGVNS.

DNA for the CDR3: TGTGCCAGCTCACGCTCGGGGTCTAACTATGGCTACACCTTC. Its protein is CASSRSGSNYGYTF. The gene calls are TRBV18 and TRBJ1-2; no firm D call. This CDR3 has 14 residues. Trimming took 4 bases from V and 0 from J, leaving 9 bases between them. Germline CDR1 reads KGHSH; CDR2 reads LQKENI.